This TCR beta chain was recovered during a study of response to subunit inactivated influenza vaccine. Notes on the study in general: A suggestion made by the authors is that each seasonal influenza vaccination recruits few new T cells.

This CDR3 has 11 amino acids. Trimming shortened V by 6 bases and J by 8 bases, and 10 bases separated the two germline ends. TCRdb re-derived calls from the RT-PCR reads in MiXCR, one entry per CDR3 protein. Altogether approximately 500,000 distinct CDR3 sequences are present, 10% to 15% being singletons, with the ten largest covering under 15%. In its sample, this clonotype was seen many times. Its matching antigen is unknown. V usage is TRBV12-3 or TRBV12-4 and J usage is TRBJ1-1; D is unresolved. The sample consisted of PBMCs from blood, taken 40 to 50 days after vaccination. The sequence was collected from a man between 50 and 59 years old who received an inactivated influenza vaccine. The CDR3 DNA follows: TGTGCCAGCAGCCGACTAGGGGAAGCTTTCTTT. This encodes CASSRLGEAFF.